This entry describes one T cell receptor beta chain. Its antigen has not been determined. A junction boundary mismatches the germline segment, possibly from a read error. The entry originates in a study of regulatory dendritic cells for organ transplantation (dated by TCRdb to about 2017). A note on the overall study: To make regulatory dendritic cells, monocytes were cultured with vitamin D3 on days 0 and 4, plus IL-10 on day 4. TCRbeta repertoires were sequenced from sorted naive and memory CD4+ and CD8+ T cells before and after allostimulation with regulatory or mature dendritic cells. On day 6, LPS was added to the DC cultures to test how the DCs responded to a strong maturation-inducing agent.

The investigation overall reported the following: Among the resting subsets, the most alloreactive TCR clonotypes were found in memory CD8+ T cells. Repertoires were highly diverse in naive CD4+ and CD8+ T cells, less diverse in memory cells, and most oligoclonal in memory CD8+ cells. In both subjects, allostimulation led to expansion of memory CD8+ clones, although regulatory dendritic cells appeared to cause more limited expansion than mature dendritic cells did. Sequencing was done in only a couple of subjects, and the authors reported considerable heterogeneity between individuals in the alloreactive memory CD8+ T cell pool.

The CDR3 spans 13 residues, from the cysteine through the phenylalanine. The CDR3 DNA has 39 bases and is translated from base 1. From a lookup of the germline V gene, CDR1 and CDR2 are SGHRS and YFSETQ. Sorted T cell subsets were CFSE-labeled and co-cultured for five to six days with allogeneic regulatory or mature dendritic cells at a 1:10 DC:T ratio. FACS was used to sort naive T cells as CD45RA+ cells and memory T cells as CD45RO+ CD4+ or CD8+ cells. The T cells used for TCR sequencing were obtained from a couple of healthy control subjects. Genomic DNA was extracted with the Qiagen DNeasy Blood & Tissue Kit. TCRbeta CDR3 regions were amplified by multiplexed two-step PCR using Vbeta-specific forward primers and Jbeta-specific reverse primers. The TCRbeta libraries were sequenced on an Illumina instrument via the immunoSEQ service. In the paper's pipeline: IMGT annotation was used to assign V, D and J genes, and synthetic CDR3 analogues were used to correct counts for multiplex PCR bias. The immunoSEQ Analyzer calculated repertoire clonality as one minus the normalized Shannon entropy. Clonal expansion was defined by Fisher's exact test with Benjamini-Hochberg false discovery rate control, using two-tailed P<0.01. In TCRdb, the immuneACCESS table is reduced to in-frame sequences with V and J assigned. These tables do not hold every clone; where another copy was compared, an unresolved V gene accounts for under half, and the others remain unexplained. That table is the source of V, J and clone size, and D and trimming were worked out from the DNA. Across this sample there are 10,000 to 11,000 clones, with about three fifths seen only once. The leading ten clones occupy 0.45% to 0.7% of the sample.

The receptor chain draws on TRBV5-1 and TRBJ2-2; TRBD2 fits 9 bases in the junction. The sample was naive CD4+ T cells from blood cultured with dendritic cells. Read against the paper, the sample's cell subset or site label means: CD45RA+ naive T cells. The receptor was isolated from a human donor in good health. The DNA sequence is as follows: TGCGCCAGCGCATCCCCCGGCGGGGGGGTGCTGTTTTTT. It codes for CASASPGGGVLFF.